Below, 15 T cell receptor beta chains from the same sample are listed, as sequenced in a study of shared clonotypes between healthy human individuals. Profiling relied on immunoSEQ multiplex PCR, and the TCRdb table lists in-frame clones only, not all of them. Among approximately 980,000 clones listed, 76% were seen once. Input material: memory CD4+ T cells sorted from blood. The subset is: CD45RA-negative fraction. These receptors came from a man between 18 and 35 years old in good health.

The CDR3 reads CASSLLSGSKDEQFF. CDR3 sequence (DNA): TGTGCCAGCAGCCTCCTTAGCGGGAGTAAGGATGAGCAGTTCTTC. This chain connects TRBV14 to TRBJ2-1; 9 bases match TRBD2. The CDR3 is made up of 15 amino acids. The germline gives CDR1 SGHDN, CDR2 FVKESK. Trimming removed 4 bases from V and 8 bases from J; junction bases left unmatched: 9.

This clone came up many times. The chain links TRBV6-6 to TRBJ1-1; D is unclear. V shed 6 bases and J shed 5 bases, with 13 bases lying between them. This CDR3 is 13 amino acids long. Germline assignment: CDR1 MNHNY and CDR2 SVGAGI (reference sequence). CDR3 residues: CASRYLRETEAFF. The CDR3 DNA follows: TGTGCCAGCAGATACCTCCGGGAGACTGAAGCTTTCTTT.

CDR3 sequence reads: CASSGAGTGEQYF. The CDR3, as DNA: TGTGCCAGCAGCGGAGCCGGAACGGGTGAGCAGTACTTC. V and J are TRBV4-2 and TRBJ2-7; D gene unclear. Germline values: CDR1 LGHNA, CDR2 YNFKEQ. This CDR3 has 13 residues. Trimming took off 5 bases at V and 7 bases at J, with 15 bases between the two ends.

On this clone: The sample holds other DNA sequences that translate to the same CDR3. The J gene is TRBJ1-3, the V gene TRBV5-1; 9 nucleotides match TRBD1. The germline V gene encodes CDR1 SGHRS and CDR2 YFSETQ. Unmatched junction bases numbered 0, after V lost 0 bases and J lost 2 bases. The CDR3 is made up of 15 amino acids. The CDR3 nucleotides are TGCGCCAGCAGCTTGGGACAGGGGGCTGGAAACACCATATATTTT. Its translation is CASSLGQGAGNTIYF.

In regard to this clone: Other DNA sequences of this sample code for an identical CDR3. The chain couples TRBV7-9 to TRBJ2-1; 14 bases fit TRBD2. The CDR3 length is 16 residues. After removal of 1 base from V and 8 bases from J, the junction contained 4 bases not matched to a gene. The germline gives CDR1 SEHNR, CDR2 FQNEAQ (reference sequence). DNA of the CDR3: TGTGCCAGCAGCTTAGGACTAGCGGGAGGGCCTGATGAGCAGTTCTTC. Its protein is CASSLGLAGGPDEQFF.

V and J are TRBV12-2 and TRBJ2-3; the D call in the table, TRBD2, was not verified against the DNA. TRBV12-2 is deemed a pseudogene. The CDR3 contains 19 residues. CDR3 coding DNA: TGTGCAAGTCGAATACCGCCCCGACTGCAGATCTCGAGCACAGATACGCAGTATTTT. Its protein is CASRIPPRLQISSTDTQYF.

This chain links TRBV4-1 with TRBJ1-5, with a tentative D call TRBD1 (6 bases). V lost 0 bases, J lost 5 bases, and 14 bases lay in between. This CDR3 region has 16 residues. Germline V gene lookup returns CDR1 MGHRA and CDR2 YSYEKL. In nucleotides, the CDR3 is TGCGCCAGCAGCCAAGATCGTGGGGCAGGGGATCAGCCCCAGCATTTT. It encodes CASSQDRGAGDQPQHF.

The V gene is TRBV4-1, the J gene TRBJ2-3, with TRBD2 identical over 10 bases. Trimming cost V 3 bases and J 2 bases; bases outside gene matches: 8. The CDR3 sequence is 17 residues long. The germline gives CDR1 MGHRA, CDR2 YSYEKL. DNA of the CDR3: TGCGCCAGCAGCCAGGGAGCGGGGGGGCCCGTCACAGATACGCAGTATTTT. Encoded protein: CASSQGAGGPVTDTQYF.

The chain uses TRBV10-3 and TRBJ2-5; 7 bases fit TRBD1. The CDR3 has 13 amino acids. V gave up 11 bases and J gave up 5 bases; unmatched junction bases: 11. Germline V CDR1 and CDR2: ENHRY, SYGVKD. The CDR3 DNA reads TGTGCCTCCTCTCCCTACAGGGGTGAGACCCAGTACTTC. This gives the protein CASSPYRGETQYF.

CDR3 sequence (DNA): TGCGCCAGCAGCGGCTTGGACAACAATGAGCAGTTCTTC. This translates into CASSGLDNNEQFF. This sequence joins TRBV5-1 and TRBJ2-1; TRBD1 is a possible D gene (5 bases). Germline CDR1 and CDR2: SGHRS and YFSETQ. The CDR3 has 13 residues. V lost 4 bases and J 5 bases, leaving 10 bases between the germline ends.

This clone was counted only a few times. The chain combines TRBV18 with TRBJ2-7, with a tentative D call TRBD2 (5 bases). CDR1 and CDR2 (germline): KGHSH, LQKENI. The length of the CDR3 is 12 residues. V dropped 5 bases and J dropped 3 bases, with 8 bases sitting between them. In nucleotides, the CDR3 is TGTGCCAGCTCATCAAGCGGCTACGAGCAGTACTTC. Translation: CASSSSGYEQYF.

CDR3 DNA sequence: TGTGCCAGCAGTGTACAGGGGCTTAATGAAAAACTGTTTTTT. Protein: CASSVQGLNEKLFF. The chain combines TRBV25-1 with TRBJ1-4, with 7 bases fitting TRBD1. This CDR3 is 14 amino acids long. V shed 4 bases, J shed 4 bases, and the junction held 3 bases outside the gene matches. The V gene's germline CDR1 is MGHDK and CDR2 SYGVNS.

The chain recombines TRBV18 with TRBJ2-2, with D perhaps TRBD1 (6 bases). The CDR3 length is 16 residues. Germline V gives CDR1 KGHSH, CDR2 LQKENI. V lost 2 bases and J 0 bases, leaving 10 bases between the germline ends. The CDR3 reads CASSPRDTSNTGELFF. DNA of the CDR3: TGTGCCAGCTCACCAAGGGACACCTCGAACACCGGGGAGCTGTTTTTT.

The chain employs TRBV7-9 and TRBJ1-2; D might be TRBD1 (5 bases). Trimming stripped 6 bases from V and 4 bases from J, with 15 bases between. Per germline, CDR1 SEHNR and CDR2 FQNEAQ (reference sequence). This CDR3 has 14 residues. The DNA of the CDR3 is TGTGCCAGCAGGAGTGGGGGAAATGGCTATGGCTACACCTTC. Translating gives CASRSGGNGYGYTF.

In the case of this clone: The same CDR3 is also encoded by other DNA sequences in this sample. The V call is TRBV5-1, the J call TRBJ2-7; 8 bases are shared with TRBD1. CDR1 SGHRS and CDR2 YFSETQ come from the germline V gene. The CDR3 spans 15 residues. Trimming cost V 4 bases and J 5 bases; bases outside gene matches: 11. The DNA of the CDR3 is TGCGCCAGCAGCCCTCGGGGACAGGAGGTCAACGAGCAGTACTTC. As protein: CASSPRGQEVNEQYF.